The next 19 T cell receptor beta chains were all read from a single sample in a study of metastatic and nonmetastatic thyroid tumors. Using MiXCR, TCRdb reanalyzed the PCR reads. The sample has about 18,000 clones; 21% are singletons. Not a single patient had been given any form of treatment at any point before undergoing thyroid surgery. The sequencing sample was made of tumor tissue. The source of these receptors is a female donor with papillary thyroid cancer or a benign thyroid nodule (not recorded which). Some clones in this sample may be carry-over from other donors' samples.

This clone showed up many times. The chain couples TRBV6-1 to TRBJ2-2; D may match TRBD1 or TRBD2 (5 bases each). This CDR3 is 14 amino acids long. Germline lookup yields CDR1 MNHNS and CDR2 SASEGT. V lost 9 bases and J 2 bases, leaving 13 bases between the germline ends. CDR3: CASPGRPNTGELFF. The CDR3 bases are TGTGCCAGTCCGGGACGGCCAAACACCGGGGAGCTGTTTTTT.

This clone was seen repeatedly, ten times or more. V gene TRBV28 combines with J gene TRBJ2-1, with a possible D match to TRBD2 (5 bases). Germline assignment: CDR1 MDHEN and CDR2 SYDVKM. Trimming cost V 6 bases and J 1 base, with 10 bases left between them. The CDR3 runs 14 residues. The DNA for the CDR3 is TGTGCCAGCAGCCTCGGGATGTCCTACAATGAGCAGTTCTTC. This sequence encodes CASSLGMSYNEQFF.

This clone was picked up many times. The chain carries TRBV29-1 and TRBJ2-1; 8 positions agree with TRBD2. Trimming at V came to 4 bases and at J to 16 bases, leaving 3 bases not matched to a gene. The CDR3 runs 9 residues. Germline CDR1 and CDR2: SQVTM and ANQGSEA. CDR3: CSVGTSPFF. The CDR3 nucleotides are TGCAGCGTTGGGACTAGCCCTTTCTTC.

In this sample, this clone turned up many times. V gene TRBV6-5 combines with J gene TRBJ2-2; no firm D call. V was shortened by 2 bases and J by 4 bases, with 5 bases between the two germline ends. This CDR3 is 13 amino acids long. Germline V gene sequence: CDR1 MNHEY, CDR2 SVGAGI. CDR3 nucleotide sequence: TGTGCCAGCAGTTACCTGACCACCGGGGAGCTGTTTTTT. Residues: CASSYLTTGELFF.

This clone is judged medium-sized. The V call is TRBV6-1, the J call TRBJ1-1; D gene ambiguous. Germline-derived CDR1 and CDR2 are MNHNS and SASEGT. This CDR3 comprises 14 residues. Trimming removed 6 bases from V and 0 bases from J, with 11 bases in between. This chain's CDR3 is CASSPDPMNTEAFF. In nucleotides, the CDR3 is TGTGCCAGCAGCCCGGATCCGATGAACACTGAAGCTTTCTTT.

This clone was seen many times. The sample carries other DNA sequences with the same CDR3. V and J are TRBV5-5 and TRBJ2-2; unclear D gene. Trimming removed 2 bases from V and 7 bases from J, with 12 bases in between. The CDR3 is 14 residues long. Per the germline V gene, CDR1 is SGHKS and CDR2 is YYEKEE (reference sequence). As DNA, the CDR3 is TGTGCCAGCAGCTTTCGCGGCCCTGGCGGGGAGCTGTTTTTT. Amino acid sequence: CASSFRGPGGELFF.

This clone was counted at least ten times. The chain recombines TRBV20-1 with TRBJ2-7, with 7 positions matching TRBD2. In germline, CDR1 is DFQATT, CDR2 SNEGSKA (reference sequence). This CDR3 has 14 amino acids. V dropped 5 bases and J dropped 3; count of bases not matched to a gene: 10. The CDR3 here is CSAPHPSGYYEQYF. The CDR3 DNA follows: TGCAGTGCTCCCCATCCTAGCGGATACTACGAGCAGTACTTC.

This clone was seen ten or more times. Written as DNA, the CDR3 is TGTGCTAGTGGTTTGTGGGGGGACAGGGAAAAACTGTTTTTT. It specifies CASGLWGDREKLFF. The chain links TRBV12-5 to TRBJ1-4, with 8 bases that match TRBD1. This CDR3 region has 14 residues. CDR1 and CDR2 from the germline V gene are LGHNT and FRNRAP. J gave up 8 bases and V 2 bases, and 4 bases lay outside the gene matches.

The chain has TRBV28 and TRBJ1-5; D not resolved. Germline lookup yields CDR1 MDHEN and CDR2 SYDVKM. The CDR3 loop spans 12 amino acids. Trimming cost V 2 bases and J 6 bases, with 5 bases left between them. CDR3 sequence (DNA): TGTGCCAGCAGTTTACAGGTTCAGCCCCAGCATTTT. Encoded protein: CASSLQVQPQHF.

Only a few counts were recorded for this clone. The chain couples TRBV27 to TRBJ2-7, with D perhaps assigned TRBD1 or TRBD2 (5 bases each). The germline V gene has CDR1 MNHEY and CDR2 SMNVEV (reference sequence). The CDR3 runs 13 residues. V was clipped by 10 bases and J by 5 bases, with 18 bases between them. The CDR3 coding sequence is TGTGCCATCAGGGACCTCCTTGGGGACGAGCAGTACTTC. Residues: CAIRDLLGDEQYF.

This clone came up many times. The J gene is TRBJ1-5, the V gene TRBV28; perhaps TRBD1 as D (6 bases). There are 12 residues in the CDR3. From germline, CDR1 is MDHEN and CDR2 SYDVKM. The V gene lost 11 bases and the J gene lost 8 bases, with 16 bases spanning the gap. The CDR3 bases are TGTGCCTCCCACAGGGAATATGAGCCCCAGCATTTT. Its translation is CASHREYEPQHF.

This clone appeared many times. Given a much more abundant clone one base away, this may be a read error. Different DNA sequences within this sample yield the same CDR3. The V call is TRBV6-1, the J call TRBJ2-5, with D possibly called TRBD1 or TRBD2 (5 bases each). Germline CDR1 and CDR2: MNHNS and SASEGT. The CDR3 spans 14 residues. The V and J ends lost 9 bases and 3 bases respectively, with 17 bases between them. Here the CDR3 reads CASSPGTEKETQYF. The DNA of the CDR3 is TGTGCCAGTAGCCCCGGGACGGAAAAAGAGACCCAGTACTTC.

This clone was detected a few times. The chain couples TRBV28 to TRBJ2-3, with 8 nucleotides matching TRBD1. Trimming removed 5 bases from V and 3 bases from J; junction bases left unmatched: 7. The CDR3 is made up of 15 amino acids. Germline V lookup: CDR1 MDHEN, CDR2 SYDVKM. CDR3 residues: CASSPPDRDTDTQYF. Here the CDR3 DNA reads TGTGCCAGCAGTCCCCCGGACAGGGATACAGATACGCAGTATTTT.

This clone turned up a few times. This chain links TRBV2 with TRBJ1-1; 7 bases agree with TRBD1. Trimming cost V 6 bases and J 1 base; bases outside gene matches: 5. Per germline, CDR1 SNHLY and CDR2 FYNNEI. This CDR3 is 14 amino acids long. CDR3 protein: CASRNRGENTEAFF. As DNA, the CDR3 is TGTGCCAGCAGGAACAGGGGAGAGAACACTGAAGCTTTCTTT.

V usage is TRBV11-2 and J usage is TRBJ2-3; unclear D gene. V lost 1 base to trimming and J lost 9 bases, with 11 bases between them. The length of the CDR3 is 13 residues. CDR1 SGHAT and CDR2 FQNNGV come from the germline V gene. The CDR3 spells CASSLGYTNTQYF. The CDR3, as DNA: TGTGCCAGCAGCTTAGGCTATACAAACACGCAGTATTTT.

This clone has ten or more counts. This sequence joins TRBV5-5 and TRBJ1-5, with a weak D call TRBD1 (5 bases). The CDR3 contains 14 residues. Germline V gene lookup returns CDR1 SGHKS and CDR2 YYEKEE (reference sequence). V lost 0 bases and J lost 4, with 8 bases in between. CDR3 DNA: TGTGCCAGCAGCTTGGTGGCAGGGAATCAGCCCCAGCATTTT. Translation gives CASSLVAGNQPQHF.

V gene TRBV5-8 combines with J gene TRBJ2-2; a possible D gene is TRBD2 (6 bases). CDR1 and CDR2 from the germline V gene are SGHTS and YDEGEE. V was pared by 4 bases and J by 5 bases, with 15 bases between. This CDR3 spans 15 amino acids. The CDR3 protein is CASSLVREETGELFF. The DNA of the CDR3 is TGTGCCAGCAGCCTCGTTAGGGAGGAAACCGGGGAGCTGTTTTTT.

The sample holds many counts of this clone. The chain recombines TRBV6-1 with TRBJ2-2; 9 bases fit TRBD2. After removal of 10 bases from V and 4 bases from J, the junction contained 16 bases not matched to a gene. The germline V gene has CDR1 MNHNS and CDR2 SASEGT. The CDR3 totals 17 residues. CDR3 sequence reads: CANRPPLAGKSTGELFF. In DNA, the CDR3 is TGTGCCAACAGACCCCCTCTAGCGGGAAAATCCACCGGGGAGCTGTTTTTT.

This clone has ten or more counts. The same CDR3 is also encoded by other DNA sequences in this sample. V usage is TRBV19 and J usage is TRBJ2-7; 8 nucleotides agree with TRBD2. Per the germline V gene, CDR1 is LNHDA and CDR2 is SQIVND (reference sequence). After removal of 5 bases from V and 3 bases from J, the junction contained 9 bases not matched to a gene. CDR3 length: 15 residues. The DNA of the CDR3 is TGTGCCAGTAGTCTACCGGGACTAGGTGTCTACGAGCAGTACTTC. Translation gives CASSLPGLGVYEQYF.